What follows describes a single T cell receptor (beta chain). The sample belongs to a study of blood T cell repertoires in COVID-19. Study information: Donors in the United States, Italy and Spain gave samples during acute or convalescent COVID-19.

The method was immunoSEQ multiplex PCR; TCRdb's version includes in-frame clones alone and lacks a portion of them. The sample contains around 60,000 clones, approximately 86% of which appear only once. The TCR originated in a human donor in a cohort sampled during active COVID-19. The specimen sequenced was peripheral blood.

The CDR3 spells CASSTTGTNGKAFF. The CDR3 bases are TGTGCCAGTAGTACGACCGGGACAAATGGAAAAGCTTTCTTT. This sequence joins TRBV19 and TRBJ1-1; D may be TRBD1 (6 bases). Germline V gives CDR1 LNHDA, CDR2 SQIVND (reference sequence). The CDR3 extends over 14 amino acids. The V and J ends lost 4 bases and 9 bases respectively, with 18 bases between them.